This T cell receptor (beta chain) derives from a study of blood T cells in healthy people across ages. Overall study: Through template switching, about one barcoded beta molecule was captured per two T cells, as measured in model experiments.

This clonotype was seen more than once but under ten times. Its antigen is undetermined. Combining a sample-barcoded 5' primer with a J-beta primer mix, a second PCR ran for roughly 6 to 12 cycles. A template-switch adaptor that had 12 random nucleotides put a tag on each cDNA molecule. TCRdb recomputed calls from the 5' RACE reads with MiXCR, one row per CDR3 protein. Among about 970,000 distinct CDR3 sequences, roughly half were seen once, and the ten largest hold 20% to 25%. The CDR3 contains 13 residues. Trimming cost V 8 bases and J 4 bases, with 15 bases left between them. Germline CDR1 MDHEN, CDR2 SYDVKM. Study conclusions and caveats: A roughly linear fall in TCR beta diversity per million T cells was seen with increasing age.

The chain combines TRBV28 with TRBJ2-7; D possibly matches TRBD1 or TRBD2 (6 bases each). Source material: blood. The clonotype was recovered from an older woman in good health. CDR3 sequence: CASLAEGVYEQYF. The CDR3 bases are TGTGCCAGCCTGGCGGAGGGGGTGTACGAGCAGTACTTC. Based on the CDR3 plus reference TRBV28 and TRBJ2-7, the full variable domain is DVKVTQSSRYLVKRTGEKVFLECVQDMDHENMFWYRQDPGLGLRLIYFSYDVKMKEKGDIPEGYSVSREKKERFSLILESASTNQTSMYLCASLAEGVYEQYFGPGTRLTVT.